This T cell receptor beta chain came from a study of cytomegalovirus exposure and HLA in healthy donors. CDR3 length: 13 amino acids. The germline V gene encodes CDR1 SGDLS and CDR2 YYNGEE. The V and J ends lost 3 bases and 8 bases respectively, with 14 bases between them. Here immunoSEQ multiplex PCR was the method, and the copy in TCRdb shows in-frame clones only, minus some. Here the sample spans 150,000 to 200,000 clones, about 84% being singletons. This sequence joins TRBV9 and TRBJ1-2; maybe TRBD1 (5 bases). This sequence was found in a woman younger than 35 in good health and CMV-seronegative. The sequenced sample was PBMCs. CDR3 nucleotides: TGTGCCAGCAGCGGAGGCGGAGGGGAAGGCTACACCTTC. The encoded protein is CASSGGGGEGYTF.